The clone carrying this T cell receptor beta chain was seen a single time. Treatment meaning: roughly 20 received Ad26.COV2.S at low or high dose, single or two shots; about 5 received placebo; per-sample allocation not given. Sampling was performed 63 days after the first vaccine or placebo injection. These data belong to a study of Ad26.COV2.S vaccination and SARS-CoV-2 variants. In the study overall: It was the COV1001 Ad26.COV2.S trial arm that included the donor. In the study, Ad26.COV2.S was injected intramuscularly once, or twice 56 days apart.

Sequenced by immunoSEQ multiplex PCR; TCRdb stores in-frame clones only, minus some. The sample holds around 500,000 clones, 80% to 90% seen once. The receptor comes from a person aged 18-60 years who received the Ad26.COV2.S COVID-19 vaccine or a placebo. The material sequenced was peripheral blood, taken in a trial of Ad26.COV2.S vaccine versus placebo.

CDR3 protein: CASSLRDSYYNEQFF. In DNA, the CDR3 is TGTGCCAGCAGTCTAAGGGACTCCTACTACAATGAGCAGTTCTTC. This chain links TRBV28 with TRBJ2-1, with D maybe TRBD2 (6 bases). Germline loops: CDR1 MDHEN, CDR2 SYDVKM. V was pared by 5 bases and J by 3 bases, with 14 bases between. The CDR3 is made up of 15 amino acids.